Described below is a single T cell receptor (beta chain) sequence and its context. Its antigen remains unknown. The sample originates from a study of T cell repertoires in cytomegalovirus infection. The wider study: Matching HLA type, along with CMV infection, was indicated by public TCR beta signatures. Regarding the study as a whole: It was HLA-C-restricted CMV-specific TCR beta clonotypes that dominated the response ex vivo. Of the TCR beta families, the public ones yielded a cumulative frequency that identified carriers of CMV plus the relevant HLA.

Each CDR3 protein gets one entry after TCRdb re-called the reads with MiXCR. The sample includes 150,000 to 200,000 distinct CDR3 sequences, approximately 28% of them seen just once. The sample comprised PBMCs. The receptor comes from a human donor in good health (CMV status not recorded). Some clones in this sample may be carry-over from other donors' samples.

This chain's CDR3 is CASSLRASNQPQHF. The CDR3 DNA is TGTGCCAGCAGTTTAAGGGCAAGCAATCAGCCCCAGCATTTT. The rearrangement joins TRBV12-3 or TRBV12-4 to TRBJ1-5, with D hard to call. There are 14 residues in the CDR3. V lost 2 bases and J 1 base, leaving 6 bases between the germline ends.